The source of this T cell receptor (beta chain) is a study of beta chain features in type 1 diabetes (dated by TCRdb to 2016 to 2019). Describing the broader study: Patients and healthy donors did not differ in mean age, gender distribution, total cell number or subset yield. Regulatory and stem cell-like memory subsets were isolated from only 8 patients and roughly eight healthy donors, whereas naive and central memory subsets came from all 28 donors. In the study, recently diagnosed type 1 diabetes patients and matched healthy donors were compared on the TCRB repertoires of their sorted circulating CD4+ T cell subsets. A total of 100 million to 110 million sorted cells were examined across all samples, and a strong correlation was observed between cell number per subset and RNA yield. What the research found in general, with its limitations: The naive, central memory and regulatory TCRB repertoires appeared to resemble one another more closely among patients than among healthy donors. Patients with type 1 diabetes made fewer insertions and deleted more nucleotides at VDJ recombination sites, implying thymic rearrangement abnormalities. PCR might favor shorter templates, but patient and control samples were amplified and corrected together, so any skew would affect both groups equally. In all four CD4+ subsets, TCRB CDR3 length was moderately but significantly shorter in type 1 diabetes patients. Because the HLA sub-analyses included only small numbers of individuals, any influence of HLA type on TCRB rearrangement was left unresolved. Sequencing cDNA rather than genomic DNA could over-represent highly expressing activated cells, although activation and CD3 levels did not differ between groups.

Each donor gave one peripheral blood draw, averaging approximately 0.12 L, which was collected into heparinised tubes. A BD FACSAria II and a panel including CD45RO, CCR7, CD25, CD127, CD95 and CD27 were used to sort naive, central memory, regulatory and stem cell-like memory CD4+ T cells. A purity above 95% was achieved for all sorted populations. PBMCs were isolated right away by Lymphoprep density gradient centrifugation and were stained directly, without culture. To minimize batch effects, samples were stained and sorted in pairs, one healthy donor with one patient per experiment. V drops 8 bases and J drops 8 bases, leaving 13 bases in between. Counted from cysteine to phenylalanine, this CDR3 has 13 amino acids. Solely the CDR3 DNA is kept, with 39 bases framed from the first base. CDR1 MNHEY and CDR2 SMNVEV were looked up in the germline V gene (reference sequence). All of the isolated RNA was reverse transcribed with the High Capacity cDNA Reverse Transcription Kit, so expressed TCRB transcripts were sequenced. Deep immunoSEQ sequencing was applied to naive, central memory and regulatory T cell samples, giving an average of about 3.4 million total reads per sample. After sorted cells were lysed in RLT buffer, RNA was extracted with DNase-treated RNeasy Micro or Mini kits, with the choice depending on cell number. To prevent cross-contamination, every cell subset was processed on its own, while patient and healthy donor samples were processed together. The immunoSEQ multiplex PCR was used to amplify TCRB sequences from cDNA, generating 87-bp fragments that spanned the CDR3 region. The amplicons were sequenced using the Illumina HiSeq platform. On the study's bioinformatics: Synthetic template baselines were used to correct PCR bias computationally, reads within Hamming distance 2 were collapsed, and singletons that could not be merged were discarded. Reads were aligned to IMGT to assign V, D and J genes, CDR3 length, and insertions or deletions at six rearrangement sites. Clonotype counts were normalized to sorted cell number within each subset before computing true diversity and Gini coefficients with the tcR R package. The overlap coefficient, calculated on TCRB nucleotide sequences, was used to measure repertoire sharing. Entries here come from immuneACCESS through TCRdb and include only in-frame sequences with V and J called. Some clones fail to appear in such tables; in the studies checked, an unresolved V gene covers under half of the shortfall, and the cause of the remainder is unknown. From that table come the V and J calls and clone size; the DNA was used to work out D and trimming. The table for this sample lists about 140,000 clones; roughly 9.3% of them were counted only once. Clones ranked in the top ten supply about 0.6% of the sample.

Only a few counts were recorded for this clone. The antigen it recognizes is unknown. No per-base quality is available; no much larger clone lies one base away. The source of this sequence is a woman aged 35 to 49 in good health. The V gene is TRBV27 and the J gene is TRBJ2-6, with the D segment identity uncertain. The sequenced material came from central memory CD4+ T cells from blood. For the CDR3, the sequence is CASSSWATNVLTF. The DNA sequence reads TGTGCCAGCTCGTCCTGGGCGACCAACGTCCTGACTTTC.